Each of the 4 T cell receptor beta chains below was sequenced from the same sample in a study of cytomegalovirus exposure and HLA in healthy donors. PCR used 60 Vbeta primers and 13 Jbeta primers. Measured with immunoSEQ multiplex PCR; TCRdb has only the in-frame clones, and not every one. The repertoire holds about 130,000 clones, over 60% seen once, with 3.1% in the top ten. Sequences were obtained from PBMCs. Every receptor here comes from a man aged 35 to 55 in good health and CMV-seronegative.

The V call is TRBV29-1, the J call TRBJ2-5; 9 bases agree with TRBD2. Per germline, CDR1 SQVTM and CDR2 ANQGSEA. The CDR3 sequence is 15 residues long. V gave up 6 bases and J gave up 5 bases; unmatched junction bases: 13. CDR3 sequence reads: CSVAAGGGVRETQYF. As DNA, the CDR3 is TGCAGCGTCGCCGCTGGCGGGGGGGTTCGTGAGACCCAGTACTTC.

The J gene is TRBJ2-5, the V gene TRBV11-3, with a possible D match to TRBD1 (5 bases). Per the germline V gene, CDR1 is SGHNT and CDR2 is YENEEA. The CDR3 has 13 amino acids. V lost 0 bases and J 5 bases, leaving 7 bases between the germline ends. DNA of the CDR3: TGTGCCAGCAGCTTAGATGCAGGGGAGACCCAGTACTTC. Amino acids: CASSLDAGETQYF.

Only a few counts were recorded for this clone. This chain links TRBV5-1 with TRBJ1-3, with D possibly TRBD1 on 5 matching bases. This CDR3 has 15 residues. CDR1 and CDR2 from the germline V gene are SGHRS and YFSETQ. Between the trimmed V and J ends, which lost 3 bases and 2 bases, there was a span of 12 bases. The CDR3 DNA follows: TGCGCCAGCAGCTCGACAGTTGCCCCTGGAAACACCATATATTTT. Protein product: CASSSTVAPGNTIYF.

This clone was seen only once. The chain uses TRBV7-2 and TRBJ2-7, with D perhaps matching TRBD1 (6 bases). CDR3 length equals 16 residues. Germline V CDR1 and CDR2: SGHTA, FQGNSA. The V end was cut by 3 bases, the J end by 2 bases, with 17 bases between. CDR3 in DNA: TGTGCCAGCAGCTTTCAAGGGGGACGGCCAGCCTACGAGCAGTACTTC. It is translated as CASSFQGGRPAYEQYF.